The T cell receptor beta chain under discussion was sequenced for a study of CD8 T cells in Susac syndrome. The V and J ends lost 0 bases and 6 bases respectively, with 3 bases between them. CDR1 and CDR2 from the germline V gene are MDHEN and SYDVKM. The CDR3 loop spans 12 amino acids. This clonotype was seen a single time. cDNA came from about 0.51 to 1 ug RNA primed by random hexamers. TCRdb fed the immunoSEQ multiplex PCR reads into MiXCR, producing one record per CDR3 protein. The sample records 130,000 or so distinct CDR3 sequences, 65% to 90% being singletons. Sequenced material: CD8+ T cells from PBMCs. The rearrangement joins TRBV28 to TRBJ1-5; no definite D call. The sequence came from a human donor with multiple sclerosis. CDR3 DNA sequence: TGTGCCAGCAGTTTATGGGCTCAGCCCCAGCATTTT. Protein sequence: CASSLWAQPQHF.